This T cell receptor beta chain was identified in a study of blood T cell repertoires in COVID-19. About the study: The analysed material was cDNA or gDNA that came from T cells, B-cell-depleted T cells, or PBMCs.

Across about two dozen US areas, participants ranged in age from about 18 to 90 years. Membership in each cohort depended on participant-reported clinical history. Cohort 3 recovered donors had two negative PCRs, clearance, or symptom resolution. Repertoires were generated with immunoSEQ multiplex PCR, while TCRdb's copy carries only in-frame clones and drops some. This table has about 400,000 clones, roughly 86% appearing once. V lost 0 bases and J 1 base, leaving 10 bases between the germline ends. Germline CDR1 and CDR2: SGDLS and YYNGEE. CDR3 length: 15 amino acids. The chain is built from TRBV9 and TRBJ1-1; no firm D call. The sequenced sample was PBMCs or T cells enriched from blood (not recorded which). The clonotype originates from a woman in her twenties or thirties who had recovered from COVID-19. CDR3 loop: CASSVEWWQNTEAFF. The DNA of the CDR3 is TGTGCCAGCAGCGTAGAATGGTGGCAGAACACTGAAGCTTTCTTT.